The 5 T cell receptor beta chains reported below all come from one sample, sequenced in a study of cytomegalovirus exposure and HLA in healthy donors. Vbeta (60) and Jbeta (13) primers were used in the PCR. The protocol was immunoSEQ multiplex PCR, while the TCRdb copy is restricted to in-frame clones and leaves out a portion. The specimen's table records fewer than 150,000 clones. Sequenced sample: PBMCs. Receptor source: a middle-aged man in good health and CMV-seronegative.

The rearrangement links TRBV18 to TRBJ1-2; D might be TRBD1 (5 bases). This CDR3 region has 14 residues. V was clipped by 1 base and J by 8 bases, with 14 bases between them. Germline assignment: CDR1 KGHSH and CDR2 LQKENI. As DNA, the CDR3 is TGTGCCAGCTCACCACAATCAGCAGGGCACGGCTACACCTTC. It yields the protein CASSPQSAGHGYTF. Drawing the rest from reference TRBV18 and TRBJ1-2, the complete variable domain is NAGVMQNPRHLVRRRGQEARLRCSPMKGHSHVYWYRQLPEEGLKFMVYLQKENIIDESGMPKERFSAEFPKEGPSILRIQQVVRGDSAAYFCASSPQSAGHGYTFGSGTRLTVV.

The rearrangement uses TRBV9 and TRBJ2-7; TRBD1 aligns across 8 bases. Germline CDR1 reads SGDLS; CDR2 reads YYNGEE. This CDR3 has 15 residues. The V segment lost 0 bases and the J segment 1 base; nucleotides outside the gene matches: 3. The CDR3 sequence is CASSVGNRGSYEQYF. CDR3 coding DNA: TGTGCCAGCAGCGTAGGGAACAGGGGGTCCTACGAGCAGTACTTC. The complete variable domain, with remaining parts taken from reference TRBV9 and TRBJ2-7, reads DSGVTQTPKHLITATGQRVTLRCSPRSGDLSVYWYQQSLDQGLQFLIQYYNGEERAKGNILERFSAQQFPDLHSELNLSSLELGDSALYFCASSVGNRGSYEQYFGPGTRLTVT.

V and J are TRBV5-4 and TRBJ2-3; 8 bases map to TRBD2. Germline V CDR1 and CDR2: SGHNT, YYREEE (reference sequence). The CDR3 has 15 residues. Trimming at V came to 0 bases and at J to 6 bases, leaving 6 bases not matched to a gene. As DNA, the CDR3 is TGTGCCAGCAGCTTGGACGGGGGGGCCATTGATACGCAGTATTTT. Protein product: CASSLDGGAIDTQYF.

The CDR3 region is CASSPRTGTFTDTQYF. The CDR3 DNA is TGTGCCAGCAGCCCCCGGACAGGTACTTTCACAGATACGCAGTATTTT. The chain employs TRBV13 and TRBJ2-3; 7 positions match TRBD1. Trimming cost V 5 bases and J 2 bases; bases outside gene matches: 10. The germline gives CDR1 PRHDT, CDR2 FYEKMQ (reference sequence). There are 16 residues in the CDR3.

The J gene is TRBJ1-2, the V gene TRBV15; TRBD1 matches at 11 bases. Looked up from germline, CDR1 is LNHNV and CDR2 is YYDKDF (reference sequence). The CDR3 is made up of 19 amino acids. V shed 0 bases, J shed 4 bases, and the junction held 13 bases outside the gene matches. The CDR3 is CATSREEDRGLGIGYGYTF. As DNA, the CDR3 is TGTGCCACCAGCAGAGAGGAGGACAGGGGGCTGGGTATAGGCTATGGCTACACCTTC. Supplemented by reference TRBV15 and TRBJ1-2, the full variable domain reads DAMVIQNPRYQVTQFGKPVTLSCSQTLNHNVMYWYQQKSSQAPKLLFHYYDKDFNNEADTPDNFQSRRPNTSFCFLDIRSPGLGDTAMYLCATSREEDRGLGIGYGYTFGSGTRLTVV.